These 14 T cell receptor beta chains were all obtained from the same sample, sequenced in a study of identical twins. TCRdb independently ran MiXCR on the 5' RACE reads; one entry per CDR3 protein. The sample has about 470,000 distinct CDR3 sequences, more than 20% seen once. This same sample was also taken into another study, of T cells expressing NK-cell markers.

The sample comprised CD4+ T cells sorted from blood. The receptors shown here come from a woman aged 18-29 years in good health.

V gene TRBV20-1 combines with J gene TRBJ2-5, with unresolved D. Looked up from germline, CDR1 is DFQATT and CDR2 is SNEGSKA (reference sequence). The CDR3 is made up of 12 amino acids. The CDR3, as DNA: TGCGGCAGTAGGACGCAGCTGGAGACCCAGTACTTC. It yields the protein CGSRTQLETQYF.

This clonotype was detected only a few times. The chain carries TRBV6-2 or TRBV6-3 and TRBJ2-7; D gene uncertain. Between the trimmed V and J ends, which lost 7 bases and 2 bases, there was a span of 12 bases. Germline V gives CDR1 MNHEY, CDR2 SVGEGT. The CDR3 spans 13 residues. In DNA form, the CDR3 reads TGTGCCAGCACTCAGGACGGAGCCTACGAGCAGTACTTC. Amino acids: CASTQDGAYEQYF.

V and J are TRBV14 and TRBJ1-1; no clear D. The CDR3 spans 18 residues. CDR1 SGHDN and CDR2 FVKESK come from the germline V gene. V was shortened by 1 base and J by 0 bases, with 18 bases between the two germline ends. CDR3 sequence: CASSQGFGTAGLNTEAFF. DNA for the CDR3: TGTGCCAGCAGCCAAGGTTTCGGTACAGCCGGACTGAACACTGAAGCTTTCTTT.

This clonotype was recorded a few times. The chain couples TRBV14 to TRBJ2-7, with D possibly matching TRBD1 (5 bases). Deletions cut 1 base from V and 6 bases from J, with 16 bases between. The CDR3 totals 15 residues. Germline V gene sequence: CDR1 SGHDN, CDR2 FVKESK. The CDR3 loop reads CASSQVTAQAPEQYF. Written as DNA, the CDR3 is TGTGCCAGCAGCCAAGTGACCGCACAGGCCCCCGAGCAGTACTTC.

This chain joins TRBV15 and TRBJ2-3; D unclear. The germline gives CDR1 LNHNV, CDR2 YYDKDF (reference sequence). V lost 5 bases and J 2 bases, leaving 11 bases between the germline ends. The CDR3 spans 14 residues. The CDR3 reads CATSLNPHTDTQYF. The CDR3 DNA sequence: TGTGCCACCAGCCTTAACCCTCACACAGATACGCAGTATTTT.

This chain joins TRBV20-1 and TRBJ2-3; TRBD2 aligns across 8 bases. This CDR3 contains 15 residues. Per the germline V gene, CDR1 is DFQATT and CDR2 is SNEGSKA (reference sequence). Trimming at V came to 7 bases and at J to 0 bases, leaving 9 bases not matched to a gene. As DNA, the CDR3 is TGCAGTGTCCCTGCGGGGGGCCGGAGCACAGATACGCAGTATTTT. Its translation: CSVPAGGRSTDTQYF.

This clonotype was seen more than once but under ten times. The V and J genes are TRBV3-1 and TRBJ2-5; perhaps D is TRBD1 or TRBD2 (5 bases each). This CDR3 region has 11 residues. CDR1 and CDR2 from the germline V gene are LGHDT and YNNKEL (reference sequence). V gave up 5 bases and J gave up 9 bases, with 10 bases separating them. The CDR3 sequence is CASSARGAQYF. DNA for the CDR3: TGTGCCAGCAGCGCGAGAGGGGCCCAGTACTTC.

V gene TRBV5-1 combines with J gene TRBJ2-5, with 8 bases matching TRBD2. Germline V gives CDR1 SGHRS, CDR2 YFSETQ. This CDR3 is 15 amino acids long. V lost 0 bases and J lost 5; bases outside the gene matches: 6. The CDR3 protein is CASSLASGRTETQYF. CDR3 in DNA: TGCGCCAGCAGCTTGGCCAGCGGGAGAACGGAGACCCAGTACTTC. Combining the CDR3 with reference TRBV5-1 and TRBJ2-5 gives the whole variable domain KAGVTQTPRYLIKTRGQQVTLSCSPISGHRSVSWYQQTPGQGLQFLFEYFSETQRNKGNFPGRFSGRQFSNSRSEMNVSTLELGDSALYLCASSLASGRTETQYFGPGTRLLVL.

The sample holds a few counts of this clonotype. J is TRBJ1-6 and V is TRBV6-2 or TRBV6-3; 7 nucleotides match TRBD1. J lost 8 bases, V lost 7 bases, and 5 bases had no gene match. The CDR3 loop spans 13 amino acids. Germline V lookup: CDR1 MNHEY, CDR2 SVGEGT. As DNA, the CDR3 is TGTGCCAGCACCAGACAGGGCGATTCACCCCTCCACTTT. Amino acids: CASTRQGDSPLHF.

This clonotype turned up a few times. DNA for the CDR3: TGTGCCAGCAGCTCCGGGGGCGACAACTATGGCTACACCTTC. It is translated as CASSSGGDNYGYTF. The chain employs TRBV7-2 and TRBJ1-2, with a possible D match to TRBD1 (6 bases). There are 14 residues in the CDR3. Looked up from germline, CDR1 is SGHTA and CDR2 is FQGNSA. The V gene lost 4 bases and the J gene lost 2 bases, with 11 bases spanning the gap.

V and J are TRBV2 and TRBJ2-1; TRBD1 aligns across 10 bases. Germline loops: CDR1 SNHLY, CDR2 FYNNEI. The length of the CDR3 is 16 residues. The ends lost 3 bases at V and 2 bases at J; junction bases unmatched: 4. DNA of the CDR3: TGTGCCAGCAGTGACCCGACAGGGGGCACCTACAATGAGCAGTTCTTC. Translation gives CASSDPTGGTYNEQFF.

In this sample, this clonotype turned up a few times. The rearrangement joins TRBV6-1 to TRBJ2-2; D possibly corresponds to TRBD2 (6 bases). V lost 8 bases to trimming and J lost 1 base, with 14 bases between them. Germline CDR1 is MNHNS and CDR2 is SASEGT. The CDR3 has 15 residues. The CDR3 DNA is TGTGCCAGCGGGGGGATTTCGGGGAACACCGGGGAGCTGTTTTTT. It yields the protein CASGGISGNTGELFF.

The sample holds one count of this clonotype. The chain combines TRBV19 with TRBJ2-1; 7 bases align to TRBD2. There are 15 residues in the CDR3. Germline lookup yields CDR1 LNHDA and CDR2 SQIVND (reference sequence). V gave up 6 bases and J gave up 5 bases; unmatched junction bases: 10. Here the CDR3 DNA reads TGTGCCAGTAGAGGAACTAGCGCGGGCCACAATGAGCAGTTCTTC. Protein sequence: CASRGTSAGHNEQFF.

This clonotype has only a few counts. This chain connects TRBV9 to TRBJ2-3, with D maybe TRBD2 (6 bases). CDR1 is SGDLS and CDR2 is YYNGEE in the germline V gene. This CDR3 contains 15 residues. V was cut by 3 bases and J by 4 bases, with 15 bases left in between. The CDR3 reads CASSAIHSGADTQYF. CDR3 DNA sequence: TGTGCCAGCAGCGCCATCCACTCGGGGGCAGATACGCAGTATTTT.